These 22 T cell receptor beta chains were all obtained from the same sample, sequenced in a study of blood T cell repertoires in COVID-19. Produced via immunoSEQ multiplex PCR; TCRdb's table is partial and in-frame only. In the table there are about 500,000 clones, 87% of which are singletons. The sample consisted of PBMCs or T cells enriched from blood (not recorded which). The receptor set was obtained from a woman under 30 who had recovered from COVID-19.

This chain joins TRBV6-6 and TRBJ2-7, with 7 nucleotides matching TRBD2. Trimming cost V 9 bases and J 4 bases; bases outside gene matches: 6. CDR1 is MNHNY and CDR2 is SVGAGI in the germline V gene (reference sequence). The CDR3 loop spans 12 amino acids. This chain's CDR3 is CASRWGGYEQYF. The CDR3 bases are TGTGCCAGTCGGTGGGGGGGTTACGAGCAGTACTTC.

The chain recombines TRBV5-1 with TRBJ1-1; D not resolved. The CDR3 is made up of 16 amino acids. Trimming removed 7 bases at V and 0 bases at J, with 19 bases between. The germline V gene encodes CDR1 SGHRS and CDR2 YFSETQ. This chain's CDR3 is CASCQKDLAMNTEAFF. The CDR3 DNA reads as TGCGCCAGCTGCCAAAAGGACTTGGCGATGAACACTGAAGCTTTCTTT.

This clone is a singleton in its sample. In nucleotides, the CDR3 is TGTGCCTGGAATACGGGACAGGGGAACTATAAGCCCCAGCATTTT. It yields the protein CAWNTGQGNYKPQHF. The rearrangement links TRBV30 to TRBJ1-5; TRBD1 agrees at 10 bases. The CDR3 has 15 amino acids. Trimming at V came to 4 bases and at J to 8 bases, leaving 11 bases not matched to a gene. Per germline, CDR1 GTSNPN and CDR2 SVGIG (reference sequence).

The V call is TRBV19, the J call TRBJ1-1, with D maybe TRBD1 (5 bases). The CDR3 consists of 14 residues. Trimming removed 6 bases from V and 0 bases from J, with 11 bases in between. Germline assignment: CDR1 LNHDA and CDR2 SQIVND (reference sequence). CDR3 sequence: CASRRSGVNTEAFF. For the CDR3, the DNA is TGTGCCAGTAGACGGTCGGGGGTGAACACTGAAGCTTTCTTT.

The chain employs TRBV5-1 and TRBJ1-4; D call uncertain. Trimming cost V 4 bases and J 8 bases, with 12 bases left between them. The CDR3 spans 13 residues. Germline CDR1 reads SGHRS; CDR2 reads YFSETQ. The DNA of the CDR3 is TGCGCCAGCAGCCCGGAGGGAGGAGAAAAACTGTTTTTT. It translates to CASSPEGGEKLFF.

Written as DNA, the CDR3 is TGTGCCTGGGGTGGCAGGGGTCACGAGCAGTACTTC. It translates to CAWGGRGHEQYF. The chain employs TRBV30 and TRBJ2-7, with D maybe TRBD1 (6 bases). V shed 5 bases and J shed 5 bases, with 13 bases lying between them. CDR3 length: 12 residues. The germline gives CDR1 GTSNPN, CDR2 SVGIG (reference sequence).

This chain links TRBV30 with TRBJ1-6; possibly TRBD1 for D (6 bases). V dropped 8 bases and J dropped 4 bases, with 12 bases sitting between them. Germline CDR1 GTSNPN, CDR2 SVGIG (reference sequence). This CDR3 is 13 amino acids long. CDR3: CAEGDRYNSPLHF. DNA for the CDR3: TGTGCCGAGGGCGACAGGTATAATTCACCCCTCCACTTT.

The chain has TRBV11-3 and TRBJ2-3, with 8 bases identical to TRBD1. This CDR3 is built from 17 residues. The junction had 11 bases not matched to a gene; V was cut back by 5 bases and J by 1 base. Germline CDR1 reads SGHNT; CDR2 reads YENEEA. The CDR3 region is CASSPRTGFGRTDTQYF. The CDR3 region has the DNA TGTGCCAGCAGCCCGCGGACAGGGTTTGGACGCACAGATACGCAGTATTTT.

This clone has only one observation. The chain is built from TRBV5-4 and TRBJ1-1, with 10 nucleotides matching TRBD1. Germline-derived CDR1 and CDR2 are SGHNT and YYREEE (reference sequence). The CDR3 is 16 amino acids. J gave up 1 base and V 0 bases, and 3 bases lay outside the gene matches. In DNA, the CDR3 is TGTGCCAGCAGCTTGGTTGGACAGGGGGGGAACACTGAAGCTTTCTTT. This translates into CASSLVGQGGNTEAFF.

The chain combines TRBV5-1 with TRBJ2-2, with D possibly being TRBD2 (5 bases). The CDR3 runs to 15 residues. Germline CDR1 reads SGHRS; CDR2 reads YFSETQ. Between the trimmed V and J ends, which lost 7 bases and 3 bases, there was a span of 16 bases. CDR3 coding DNA: TGCGCCAGCTCCGGAGCTTTGCGGGACACCGGGGAGCTGTTTTTT. Translation: CASSGALRDTGELFF.

This rearrangement joins TRBV15 to TRBJ2-3, with no clear D. Per the germline V gene, CDR1 is LNHNV and CDR2 is YYDKDF (reference sequence). Trimming shortened V by 3 bases and J by 1 base, and 11 bases separated the two germline ends. This CDR3 spans 15 amino acids. The CDR3 region is CATSSATRGTDTQYF. Written as DNA, the CDR3 is TGTGCCACCAGCAGTGCGACCCGGGGCACAGATACGCAGTATTTT. Supplemented by reference TRBV15 and TRBJ2-3, the full variable domain reads DAMVIQNPRYQVTQFGKPVTLSCSQTLNHNVMYWYQQKSSQAPKLLFHYYDKDFNNEADTPDNFQSRRPNTSFCFLDIRSPGLGDTAMYLCATSSATRGTDTQYFGPGTRLTVL.

The chain has TRBV19 and TRBJ2-2; the D is unclear. CDR1 is LNHDA, CDR2 SQIVND, per germline (reference sequence). V lost 7 bases, J lost 0 bases, and 9 bases lay in between. The CDR3 is made up of 14 amino acids. CDR3 loop: CASINEANTGELFF. In DNA form, the CDR3 reads TGTGCCAGTATTAATGAGGCGAACACCGGGGAGCTGTTTTTT.

The rearrangement joins TRBV2 to TRBJ1-5, with a possible D match to TRBD1 (5 bases). Germline CDR1 reads SNHLY; CDR2 reads FYNNEI. Trimming stripped 7 bases from V and 1 base from J, with 14 bases between. CDR3 size: 15 residues. The CDR3 DNA sequence: TGTGCCAGCACGTCGGGGGAGGACAGCAATCAGCCCCAGCATTTT. The encoded protein is CASTSGEDSNQPQHF. Together with reference TRBV2 and TRBJ1-5, the CDR3 gives the full variable domain: EPEVTQTPSHQVTQMGQEVILRCVPISNHLYFYWYRQILGQKVEFLVSFYNNEISEKSEIFDDQFSVERPDGSNFTLKIRSTKLEDSAMYFCASTSGEDSNQPQHFGDGTRLSIL.

This chain joins TRBV6-5 and TRBJ1-2; 8 bases fit TRBD1. Germline V gives CDR1 MNHEY, CDR2 SVGAGI. The length of the CDR3 is 14 residues. V lost 5 bases and J lost 8; bases outside the gene matches: 10. CDR3 residues: CASSHPTGAGGYTF. CDR3 DNA sequence: TGTGCCAGCAGTCACCCGACAGGGGCGGGAGGCTACACCTTC.

The chain couples TRBV28 to TRBJ1-2; no clear D gene. Germline values: CDR1 MDHEN, CDR2 SYDVKM. V gave up 7 bases and J gave up 8 bases, with 23 bases separating them. The CDR3 runs to 15 residues. CDR3: CASISPGAEREGYTF. The CDR3 bases are TGTGCCAGCATCTCACCGGGAGCCGAAAGAGAGGGCTACACCTTC.

The J gene is TRBJ2-1, the V gene TRBV27, with TRBD2 matching 10 bases. The CDR3 length is 16 residues. V trimming: 0 bases; J trimming: 6 bases; junction bases outside the gene matches: 5. The germline V gene has CDR1 MNHEY and CDR2 SMNVEV (reference sequence). CDR3 sequence (DNA): TGTGCCAGCAGTTTATCGAGCGGGGGGGCCTTCAATGAGCAGTTCTTC. Its protein is CASSLSSGGAFNEQFF.

This chain connects TRBV7-3 to TRBJ1-4; 8 bases align to TRBD1. Germline assignment: CDR1 SGHTA and CDR2 FQGTGA. Germline trimming cut 5 bases from V and 12 bases from J; bases unmatched to any gene: 8. CDR3 length: 13 residues. CDR3 DNA sequence: TGTGCCAGCAGCAATACAGGGGGAGGGGAACTGTTTTTT. It is translated as CASSNTGGGELFF.

The chain is built from TRBV7-3 and TRBJ2-2; D is uncertain. Trimming shortened V by 2 bases and J by 0 bases, and 13 bases separated the two germline ends. The CDR3 runs to 17 residues. The germline gives CDR1 SGHTA, CDR2 FQGTGA. The CDR3 sequence: CASSLFPVRANTGELFF. The CDR3 DNA reads as TGTGCCAGCAGCTTATTCCCTGTACGGGCGAACACCGGGGAGCTGTTTTTT.

The V and J genes are TRBV5-1 and TRBJ1-1, with 8 nucleotides matching TRBD1. Germline trimming cut 0 bases from V and 5 bases from J; bases unmatched to any gene: 3. Germline-derived CDR1 and CDR2 are SGHRS and YFSETQ. This CDR3 spans 14 amino acids. Here the CDR3 DNA reads TGCGCCAGCAGCTTGGCCGGACAGGGTACTGAAGCTTTCTTT. This codes for CASSLAGQGTEAFF.

The genes are TRBV6-5 and TRBJ2-3, with no clear D. V lost 2 bases and J 4 bases, leaving 10 bases between the germline ends. The CDR3 is 14 amino acids. Germline V gene data show CDR1 as MNHEY and CDR2 as SVGAGI. Here the CDR3 reads CASSYSPGADTQYF. CDR3 DNA sequence: TGTGCCAGCAGTTACAGTCCCGGTGCAGATACGCAGTATTTT.

The chain recombines TRBV27 with TRBJ1-1; no definite D call. V lost 5 bases and J 0 bases, leaving 13 bases between the germline ends. The CDR3 covers 15 residues. Germline V gene sequence: CDR1 MNHEY, CDR2 SMNVEV (reference sequence). The CDR3 region has the DNA TGTGCCAGCAGTGAGGCACCCGGTTTGAACACTGAAGCTTTCTTT. Translation: CASSEAPGLNTEAFF.

The rearrangement links TRBV7-2 to TRBJ1-4; D is unresolved. The V gene lost 2 bases and the J gene lost 4 bases, with 14 bases spanning the gap. This CDR3 spans 16 amino acids. Germline V gene lookup returns CDR1 SGHTA and CDR2 FQGNSA. CDR3: CASSLYPAPNNEKLFF. CDR3 DNA sequence: TGTGCCAGCAGCTTATACCCCGCGCCTAATAATGAAAAACTGTTTTTT.